Following are 16 T cell receptor beta chains from one sample sequenced in a study of blood T cell repertoires in COVID-19. TCRdb's copy holds only in-frame clones and misses some; the assay was immunoSEQ multiplex PCR. The sample yields under 200,000 clones, 60% to 85% seen once. Sequencing was performed on peripheral blood. These receptor sequences come from a woman aged 55-69 years with COVID-19, enrolled during active disease.

The gene calls are TRBV28 and TRBJ1-1; 10 positions agree with TRBD1. The CDR3 totals 16 residues. The ends lost 8 bases at V and 0 bases at J; junction bases unmatched: 9. CDR1 is MDHEN, CDR2 SYDVKM, per germline. CDR3 sequence (DNA): TGTGCCAGCGGGACCGGGACAGGGGACGTGAACACTGAAGCTTTCTTT. It is translated as CASGTGTGDVNTEAFF.

This clone was detected ten times or more. The chain combines TRBV5-4 with TRBJ2-7; possible D gene TRBD1, 5 bases. Trimming stripped 4 bases from V and 2 bases from J, with 13 bases between. The CDR3 totals 14 residues. Germline values: CDR1 SGHNT, CDR2 YYREEE (reference sequence). The CDR3 loop is CASSLPRAPYEQYF. The DNA for the CDR3 is TGTGCCAGCAGCCTCCCCAGGGCCCCCTACGAGCAGTACTTC.

This chain connects TRBV5-1 to TRBJ1-5; D unclear. Germline CDR1 is SGHRS and CDR2 is YFSETQ. V gave up 0 bases and J gave up 0 bases, with 7 bases separating them. There are 15 residues in the CDR3. The CDR3 DNA is TGCGCCAGCAGCTTGGACAGTTTTAGCAATCAGCCCCAGCATTTT. Translating gives CASSLDSFSNQPQHF.

This chain links TRBV6-5 with TRBJ1-2; 8 bases are a match to TRBD1. Germline values: CDR1 MNHEY, CDR2 SVGAGI. V lost 6 bases to trimming and J lost 8 bases; unmatched junction nucleotides: 11. The CDR3 is 14 amino acids. CDR3 bases: TGTGCCAGCAGCTCCGGGACAGGTCTCTCAGGCTACACCTTC. Its protein product is CASSSGTGLSGYTF.

This chain uses TRBV19 with TRBJ1-6; D gene unclear. This CDR3 spans 12 amino acids. CDR1 and CDR2 from the germline V gene are LNHDA and SQIVND (reference sequence). The V end lost 7 bases, the J end lost 8 bases, and 9 bases lay between the germline ends. In DNA form, the CDR3 reads TGTGCCAGTAACTGGAGGGATTCACCCCTCCACTTT. Amino acid sequence: CASNWRDSPLHF.

V is TRBV27 and J is TRBJ1-1; 8 bases are a match to TRBD1. This CDR3 spans 16 amino acids. Germline V gene sequence: CDR1 MNHEY, CDR2 SMNVEV (reference sequence). V lost 7 bases and J lost 2; bases outside the gene matches: 12. The CDR3 loop is CASKRSVAGGNTEAFF. In DNA, the CDR3 is TGTGCCAGCAAGAGATCGGTAGCAGGGGGCAACACTGAAGCTTTCTTT.

The rearrangement uses TRBV18 and TRBJ1-2; 7 nucleotides line up with TRBD1. The germline V gene encodes CDR1 KGHSH and CDR2 LQKENI. The CDR3 has 14 residues. V dropped 3 bases and J dropped 5; count of bases not matched to a gene: 6. The CDR3 DNA sequence: TGTGCCAGCTCACCGGGGACAGCAACTTATGGCTACACCTTC. It yields the protein CASSPGTATYGYTF. Supplemented by reference TRBV18 and TRBJ1-2, the full variable domain reads NAGVMQNPRHLVRRRGQEARLRCSPMKGHSHVYWYRQLPEEGLKFMVYLQKENIIDESGMPKERFSAEFPKEGPSILRIQQVVRGDSAAYFCASSPGTATYGYTFGSGTRLTVV.

In this sample, this clone turned up a few times. V usage is TRBV7-2 and J usage is TRBJ1-1; 7 nucleotides line up with TRBD1. V lost 2 bases and J lost 0; bases outside the gene matches: 9. This CDR3 spans 17 amino acids. Germline V gives CDR1 SGHTA, CDR2 FQGNSA. The CDR3 loop reads CASSLNSGQRLNTEAFF. The CDR3 region has the DNA TGTGCCAGCAGCTTAAATTCGGGACAGCGACTGAACACTGAAGCTTTCTTT. The full variable domain, with the rest looked up from reference TRBV7-2 and TRBJ1-1, is GAGVSQSPSNKVTEKGKDVELRCDPISGHTALYWYRQSLGQGLEFLIYFQGNSAPDKSGLPSDRFSAERTGGSVSTLTIQRTQQEDSAVYLCASSLNSGQRLNTEAFFGQGTRLTVV.

This clone was counted a few times. This chain links TRBV6-1 with TRBJ1-5, with 7 bases matching TRBD1. The ends lost 3 bases at V and 4 bases at J; junction bases unmatched: 3. The germline V gene encodes CDR1 MNHNS and CDR2 SASEGT. The CDR3 is 14 amino acids. The CDR3 nucleotides are TGTGCCAGCAGTGATGGGACAGTAAATCAGCCCCAGCATTTT. This codes for CASSDGTVNQPQHF.

V is TRBV24-1 and J is TRBJ2-5, with D tentatively TRBD2 (6 bases). There are 15 residues in the CDR3. Germline CDR1 KGHDR, CDR2 SFDVKD. V lost 1 base, J lost 4 bases, and 12 bases lay in between. CDR3 nucleotide sequence: TGTGCCACCAGTGATTTCGGGCGGGAAGGAGAGACCCAGTACTTC. This codes for CATSDFGREGETQYF.

The chain links TRBV15 to TRBJ2-5, with D possibly matching TRBD1 (6 bases). The CDR3 consists of 14 residues. The germline V gene has CDR1 LNHNV and CDR2 YYDKDF (reference sequence). V was trimmed by 4 bases and J by 4 bases, leaving 13 bases between them. CDR3 loop: CATSNSYRAETQYF. In DNA, the CDR3 is TGTGCCACCAGCAATTCTTACAGGGCAGAGACCCAGTACTTC.

In its sample, this clone was seen once. J is TRBJ2-7 and V is TRBV27; 11 bases are a match to TRBD1. This CDR3 is 16 amino acids long. With 3 bases clipped from V and 2 bases from J, the junction kept 6 bases outside the gene matches. In germline, CDR1 is MNHEY, CDR2 SMNVEV (reference sequence). The CDR3: CASSFPPGQGAYEQYF. The CDR3 DNA follows: TGTGCCAGCAGTTTCCCCCCGGGACAGGGGGCCTACGAGCAGTACTTC.

The V gene is TRBV7-8, the J gene TRBJ1-1, with D perhaps matching TRBD1 (6 bases). Trimming shortened V by 1 base and J by 5 bases, and 14 bases separated the two germline ends. Germline CDR1 reads SGHVS; CDR2 reads FQNEAQ. CDR3 length equals 15 residues. CDR3 DNA sequence: TGTGCCAGCAGCTTAGGTCTGGCAGGGGTTACTGAAGCTTTCTTT. Translating gives CASSLGLAGVTEAFF.

The rearrangement links TRBV27 to TRBJ1-1; D is uncertain. V was pared by 9 bases and J by 2 bases, with 10 bases between. The CDR3 is made up of 12 amino acids. The germline V gene encodes CDR1 MNHEY and CDR2 SMNVEV (reference sequence). Here the CDR3 reads CARREFNTEAFF. As DNA, the CDR3 is TGTGCCAGGAGGGAGTTTAACACTGAAGCTTTCTTT.

CDR3 residues: CASSRGGTNTGELFF. CDR3 DNA sequence: TGCGCCAGCAGCCGGGGAGGGACGAACACCGGGGAGCTGTTTTTT. The chain recombines TRBV5-1 with TRBJ2-2; the match to TRBD2 covers 7 bases. In germline, CDR1 is SGHRS, CDR2 YFSETQ. J was trimmed by 0 bases and V by 4 bases; bases with no gene match: 3. This CDR3 comprises 15 residues.

This chain links TRBV15 with TRBJ1-4; D is unresolved. From germline, CDR1 is LNHNV and CDR2 YYDKDF (reference sequence). V lost 0 bases and J 3 bases, leaving 5 bases between the germline ends. The length of the CDR3 is 14 residues. The CDR3 region is CATSRETSNEKLFF. Written as DNA, the CDR3 is TGTGCCACCAGCAGAGAGACTTCTAATGAAAAACTGTTTTTT.